These 19 T cell receptor beta chains came from one sample sequenced in a study of CD8 T cells in Susac syndrome. RNA amounts of about 0.5 to 1 ug underwent reverse transcription with random hexamers. TCRdb used MiXCR to reprocess the immunoSEQ multiplex PCR reads, holding one entry per CDR3 protein. The sample holds 200,000 or so distinct CDR3 sequences, more than 85% seen once. Sequenced: CD8+ T cells from PBMCs. The origin of the receptors is a human donor with multiple sclerosis.

The J gene is TRBJ1-6, the V gene TRBV7-9, with D perhaps matching TRBD1 (5 bases). The CDR3 consists of 15 residues. CDR1 is SEHNR, CDR2 FQNEAQ, per germline (reference sequence). The germline V and J ends were trimmed by 1 base and 5 bases, with 9 bases remaining between them. Here the CDR3 DNA reads TGTGCCAGCAGCTTAGTCACAGGAGATAATTCACCCCTCCACTTT. This codes for CASSLVTGDNSPLHF.

To note about this clonotype: A read error may account for a junction end that differs from germline. The V call is TRBV7-7, the J call TRBJ2-4; D not certain. Germline assignment: CDR1 SSHAT and CDR2 FNYEAQ (reference sequence). This CDR3 is built from 15 residues. CDR3 bases: TGTGCTAGCAGCTTAAGGCAGCAGTACAAAAACATTCAGTACTTC. This translates into CASSLRQQYKNIQYF.

This chain joins TRBV29-1 and TRBJ1-1; no firm D call. V lost 8 bases and J 3 bases, leaving 10 bases between the germline ends. This CDR3 has 11 amino acids. In germline, CDR1 is SQVTM, CDR2 ANQGSEA. In DNA, the CDR3 is TGCAGCAGTTCTCAGGACACTGAAGCTTTCTTT. This gives the protein CSSSQDTEAFF.

V and J are TRBV9 and TRBJ2-7; 11 bases are a match to TRBD1. Per the germline V gene, CDR1 is SGDLS and CDR2 is YYNGEE. V dropped 3 bases and J dropped 5; count of bases not matched to a gene: 7. The CDR3 totals 15 residues. The CDR3 loop is CASSGPDRGHHEQYF. The DNA for the CDR3 is TGTGCCAGCAGCGGACCGGACAGGGGGCATCACGAGCAGTACTTC.

For the CDR3, the DNA is TGTGCCAGCCGTTCCGGGACTAGCGTCACCTACGAGCAGTACTTC. This sequence encodes CASRSGTSVTYEQYF. The rearrangement uses TRBV5-4 and TRBJ2-7, with TRBD2 matching 10 bases. The CDR3 has 15 amino acids. CDR1 SGHNT and CDR2 YYREEE come from the germline V gene (reference sequence). Losses at the gene ends were 7 bases for V and 2 bases for J; bases not matched to a gene: 9.

V gene TRBV3-1 combines with J gene TRBJ2-5; D gene ambiguous. The germline V gene has CDR1 LGHDT and CDR2 YNNKEL (reference sequence). The CDR3 length is 15 residues. Trimming stripped 0 bases from V and 5 bases from J, with 13 bases between. The CDR3 spells CASSQDRVWSETQYF. For the CDR3, the DNA is TGTGCCAGCAGCCAAGATCGGGTTTGGTCGGAGACCCAGTACTTC.

The gene calls are TRBV6-1 and TRBJ2-6; D perhaps matches TRBD1 (6 bases). Germline V gene data show CDR1 as MNHNS and CDR2 as SASEGT. There are 17 residues in the CDR3. Between the trimmed V and J ends, which lost 8 bases and 0 bases, there was a span of 17 bases. CDR3 nucleotides: TGTGCCAGCGGGCCCGGACAGTCTTACTCTGGGGCCAACGTCCTGACTTTC. Its translation: CASGPGQSYSGANVLTF.

The rearrangement uses TRBV5-1 and TRBJ2-7; TRBD1 aligns across 7 bases. This CDR3 spans 13 amino acids. CDR1 is SGHRS, CDR2 YFSETQ, per germline. Germline trimming cut 8 bases from V and 3 bases from J; bases unmatched to any gene: 8. Written as DNA, the CDR3 is TGCGCCAGAGAACAGGGGTCCGGCTACGAGCAGTACTTC. It yields the protein CAREQGSGYEQYF.

The J gene is TRBJ1-1, the V gene TRBV9, with 7 bases lining up with TRBD1. The V segment lost 3 bases and the J segment 1 base; nucleotides outside the gene matches: 9. Germline values: CDR1 SGDLS, CDR2 YYNGEE. The CDR3 is 16 residues long. This CDR3 reads CASSESRDRGNTEAFF. The CDR3 DNA sequence: TGTGCCAGCAGCGAAAGCCGGGACAGAGGGAACACTGAAGCTTTCTTT. Drawing the rest from reference TRBV9 and TRBJ1-1, the complete variable domain is DSGVTQTPKHLITATGQRVTLRCSPRSGDLSVYWYQQSLDQGLQFLIQYYNGEERAKGNILERFSAQQFPDLHSELNLSSLELGDSALYFCASSESRDRGNTEAFFGQGTRLTVV.

The chain employs TRBV19 and TRBJ1-5; D gene unclear. V was cut by 5 bases and J by 5 bases, with 19 bases left in between. Germline CDR1 LNHDA, CDR2 SQIVND (reference sequence). CDR3 length: 16 residues. The DNA for the CDR3 is TGTGCCAGTAGTCCAGGTTGGGTTTATGAGGATCAGCCCCAGCATTTT. Translation: CASSPGWVYEDQPQHF.

The chain is built from TRBV30 and TRBJ1-2, with D unclear. This CDR3 is 14 amino acids long. In germline, CDR1 is GTSNPN, CDR2 SVGIG (reference sequence). The V end was cut by 2 bases, the J end by 4 bases, with 14 bases between. In nucleotides, the CDR3 is TGTGCCTGGAGTACCCCTCCGGTCCGCTATGGCTACACCTTC. Its protein product is CAWSTPPVRYGYTF.

The rearrangement links TRBV10-3 to TRBJ2-7, with 9 bases lining up with TRBD2. Trimming took 5 bases from V and 3 from J; bases not matched to a gene: 2. Germline V gene sequence: CDR1 ENHRY, CDR2 SYGVKD. CDR3 length: 13 residues. The CDR3 loop is CAISRTSDYEQYF. The CDR3 DNA sequence: TGTGCCATCAGTAGGACTAGCGACTACGAGCAGTACTTC.

This chain links TRBV29-1 with TRBJ1-1; TRBD1 might be the D (5 bases). CDR1 and CDR2 from the germline V gene are SQVTM and ANQGSEA. The length of the CDR3 is 12 residues. V was trimmed by 5 bases and J by 3 bases, leaving 10 bases between them. Here the CDR3 DNA reads TGCAGCGTTAACGGGGCGGACACTGAAGCTTTCTTT. Protein sequence: CSVNGADTEAFF.

The chain carries TRBV6-5 and TRBJ1-1; weak D call: TRBD1 (6 bases). The V end was cut by 5 bases, the J end by 4 bases, with 11 bases between. Germline CDR1 is MNHEY and CDR2 is SVGAGI. The CDR3 extends over 13 amino acids. The CDR3 loop is CASSGQRFTEAFF. The CDR3, as DNA: TGTGCCAGCAGTGGACAGAGGTTCACTGAAGCTTTCTTT.

This clonotype was seen just once. This chain joins TRBV19 and TRBJ1-2; D may be TRBD1 (6 bases). Per the germline V gene, CDR1 is LNHDA and CDR2 is SQIVND (reference sequence). V shed 9 bases and J shed 8 bases, with 19 bases lying between them. The CDR3 is made up of 13 amino acids. The CDR3 sequence: CASGRTGAEGYTF. CDR3 coding DNA: TGTGCCAGCGGACGCACGGGGGCAGAGGGCTACACCTTC.

The genes are TRBV6-1 and TRBJ2-7; the D is unclear. Germline V CDR1 and CDR2: MNHNS, SASEGT. The CDR3 extends over 14 amino acids. Trimming pared 2 bases from V and 4 bases from J, leaving 12 bases between. The CDR3 region is CASSEYVERYEQYF. As DNA, the CDR3 is TGTGCCAGCAGTGAATATGTGGAGAGATACGAGCAGTACTTC.

The J gene is TRBJ2-3, the V gene TRBV27, with a possible D match to TRBD1 (6 bases). This CDR3 comprises 15 residues. V lost 2 bases and J 0 bases, leaving 9 bases between the germline ends. Per germline, CDR1 MNHEY and CDR2 SMNVEV (reference sequence). The CDR3 here is CASSLTGISTDTQYF. In DNA form, the CDR3 reads TGTGCCAGCAGTTTAACAGGGATAAGCACAGATACGCAGTATTTT.

V is TRBV7-6 and J is TRBJ2-1; 12 bases line up with TRBD2. The V segment lost 4 bases and the J segment 7 bases; nucleotides outside the gene matches: 14. CDR1 and CDR2 (germline): SGHVS, FNYEAQ. The CDR3 totals 18 residues. Here the CDR3 reads CASSSPLGLAGGVNEQFF. The CDR3 DNA reads as TGTGCCAGCAGCTCCCCCCTGGGGCTAGCGGGGGGGGTTAATGAGCAGTTCTTC.

This chain uses TRBV7-8 with TRBJ1-3, with no clear D. The CDR3 totals 12 residues. V dropped 5 bases and J dropped 2 bases, with 4 bases sitting between them. CDR1 is SGHVS, CDR2 FQNEAQ, per germline. Written as DNA, the CDR3 is TGTGCCAGCAGCCTTCCTGGAAACACCATATATTTT. Its protein product is CASSLPGNTIYF.